This TCR beta chain was sequenced for a study of tumor and adjacent non-tumor tissue in lung cancer. About the study: There were some 11 adenocarcinoma, a couple of squamous cell carcinoma and 1 small cell lung cancer cases. Study conclusions and caveats: Significantly higher TCR diversity was found in tumor than normal lung. Top 100 clones took a larger repertoire share in normal lung.

Comments on this clonotype: What it binds is unknown.

The template was RNA from unsorted bulk tissue. This non-tumor lung sample came from over 3 cm beyond the tumor edge. The V gene lost 1 base and the J gene lost 2 bases, with 7 bases spanning the gap. This CDR3 spans 14 amino acids. Germline lookup yields CDR1 KGHSH and CDR2 LQKENI. The library came from three nested PCR rounds adapted from ARM-PCR protocols. TCRdb itself ran the multiplex PCR reads through MiXCR, one entry per CDR3 protein. The repertoire consists of 90,000 to 100,000 distinct CDR3 sequences, with roughly 78% occurring once and the leading ten covering 30%. V usage is TRBV18 and J usage is TRBJ2-3; D ambiguous. Sequenced input: distant non-tumor lung tissue. The origin of this receptor is a man in his sixties with small cell lung cancer. CDR3 DNA: TGTGCCAGCTCACCACTTTTTAACACAGATACGCAGTATTTT. Translating gives CASSPLFNTDTQYF.